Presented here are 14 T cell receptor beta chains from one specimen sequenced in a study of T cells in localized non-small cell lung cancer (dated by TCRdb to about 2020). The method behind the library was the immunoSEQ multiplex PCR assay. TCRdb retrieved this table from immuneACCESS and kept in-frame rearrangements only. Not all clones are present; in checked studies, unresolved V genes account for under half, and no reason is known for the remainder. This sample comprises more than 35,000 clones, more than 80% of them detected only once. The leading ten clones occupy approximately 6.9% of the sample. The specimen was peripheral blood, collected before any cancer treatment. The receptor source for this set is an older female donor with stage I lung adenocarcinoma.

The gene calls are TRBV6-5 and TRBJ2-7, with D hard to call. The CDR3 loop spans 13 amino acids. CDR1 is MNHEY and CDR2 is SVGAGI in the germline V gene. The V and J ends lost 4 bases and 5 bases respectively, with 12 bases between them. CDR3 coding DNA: TGTGCCAGCAGTTCTCTGGTCGGGCACGAGCAGTACGTC. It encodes CASSSLVGHEQYV.

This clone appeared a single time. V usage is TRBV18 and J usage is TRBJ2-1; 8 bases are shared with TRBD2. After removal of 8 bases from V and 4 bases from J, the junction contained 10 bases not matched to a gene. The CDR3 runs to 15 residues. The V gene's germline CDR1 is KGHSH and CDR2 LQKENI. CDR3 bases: TGTGCCAGCGCCATCGGTAGCGGGGATTACAATGAGCAGTTCTTC. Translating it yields CASAIGSGDYNEQFF.

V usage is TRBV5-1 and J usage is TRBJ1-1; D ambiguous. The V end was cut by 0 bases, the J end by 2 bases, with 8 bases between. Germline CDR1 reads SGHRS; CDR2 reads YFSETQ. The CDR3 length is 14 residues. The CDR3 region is CASSLGTSNTEAFF. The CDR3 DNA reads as TGCGCCAGCAGCTTGGGAACATCTAACACTGAAGCTTTCTTT. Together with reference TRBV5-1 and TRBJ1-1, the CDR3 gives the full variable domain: KAGVTQTPRYLIKTRGQQVTLSCSPISGHRSVSWYQQTPGQGLQFLFEYFSETQRNKGNFPGRFSGRQFSNSRSEMNVSTLELGDSALYLCASSLGTSNTEAFFGQGTRLTVV.

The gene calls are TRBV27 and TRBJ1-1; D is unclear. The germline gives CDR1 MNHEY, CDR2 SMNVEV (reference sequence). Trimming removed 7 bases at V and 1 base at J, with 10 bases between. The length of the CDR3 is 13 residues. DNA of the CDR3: TGTGCCAGCAAACCTCATTCGAACACTGAAGCTTTCTTT. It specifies CASKPHSNTEAFF.

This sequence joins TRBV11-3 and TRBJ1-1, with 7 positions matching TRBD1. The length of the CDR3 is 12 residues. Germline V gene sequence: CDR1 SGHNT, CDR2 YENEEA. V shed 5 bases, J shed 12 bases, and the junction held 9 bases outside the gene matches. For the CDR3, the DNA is TGTGCCAGCAGCCTGGAGACAGGGAGAACTTTCTTT. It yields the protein CASSLETGRTFF.

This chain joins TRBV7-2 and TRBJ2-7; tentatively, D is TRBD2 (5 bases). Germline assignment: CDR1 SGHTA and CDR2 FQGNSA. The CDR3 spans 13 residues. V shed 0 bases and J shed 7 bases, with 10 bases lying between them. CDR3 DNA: TGTGCCAGCAGCTTAGCAAGCACGGGAGAGCAGTACGTC. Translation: CASSLASTGEQYV.

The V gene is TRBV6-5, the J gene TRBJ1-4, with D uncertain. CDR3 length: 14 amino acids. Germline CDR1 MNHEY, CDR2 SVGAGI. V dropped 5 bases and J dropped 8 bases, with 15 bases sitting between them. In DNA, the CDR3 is TGTGCCAGCAGTCCCGGAGGGCCCGGAGAAAAACTGTTTTTT. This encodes CASSPGGPGEKLFF.

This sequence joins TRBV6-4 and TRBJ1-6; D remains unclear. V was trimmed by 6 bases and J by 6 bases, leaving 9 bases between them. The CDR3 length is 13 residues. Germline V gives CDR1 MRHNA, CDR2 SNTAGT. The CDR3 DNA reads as TGTGCCAGCAGACAAGAGAGTAATTCACCCCTCCACTTT. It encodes CASRQESNSPLHF.

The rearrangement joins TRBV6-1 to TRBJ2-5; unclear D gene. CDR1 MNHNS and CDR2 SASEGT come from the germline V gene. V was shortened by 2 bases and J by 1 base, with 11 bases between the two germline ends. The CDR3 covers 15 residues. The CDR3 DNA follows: TGTGCCAGCAGTGAATCAGGAATTGTCCAAGAGACCCAGTACTTC. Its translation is CASSESGIVQETQYF.

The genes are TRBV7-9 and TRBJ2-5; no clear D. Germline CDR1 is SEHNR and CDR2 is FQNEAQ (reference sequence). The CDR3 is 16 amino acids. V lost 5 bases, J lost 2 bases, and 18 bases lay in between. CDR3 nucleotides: TGTGCCAGCAGCCCTCTCCCCCGGAGATCTCAAGAGACCCAGTACTTC. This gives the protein CASSPLPRRSQETQYF.

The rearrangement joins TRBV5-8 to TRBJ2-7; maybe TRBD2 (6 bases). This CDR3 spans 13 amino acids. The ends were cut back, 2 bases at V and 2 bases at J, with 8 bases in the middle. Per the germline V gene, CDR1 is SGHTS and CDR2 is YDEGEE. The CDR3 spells CASSLGGTYEQYF. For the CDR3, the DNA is TGTGCCAGCAGCTTAGGAGGGACCTACGAGCAGTACTTC.

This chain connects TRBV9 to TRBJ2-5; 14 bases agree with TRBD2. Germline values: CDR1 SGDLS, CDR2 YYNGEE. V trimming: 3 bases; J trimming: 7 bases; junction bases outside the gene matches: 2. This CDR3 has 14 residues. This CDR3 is CASSEGLAGGTQYF. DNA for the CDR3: TGTGCCAGCAGCGAAGGACTAGCGGGGGGGACCCAGTACTTC.

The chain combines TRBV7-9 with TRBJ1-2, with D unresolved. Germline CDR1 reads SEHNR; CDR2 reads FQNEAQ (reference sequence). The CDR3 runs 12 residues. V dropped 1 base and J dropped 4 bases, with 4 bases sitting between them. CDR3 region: CASSLDSYGYTF. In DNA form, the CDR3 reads TGTGCCAGCAGCTTAGACAGCTATGGCTACACCTTC.

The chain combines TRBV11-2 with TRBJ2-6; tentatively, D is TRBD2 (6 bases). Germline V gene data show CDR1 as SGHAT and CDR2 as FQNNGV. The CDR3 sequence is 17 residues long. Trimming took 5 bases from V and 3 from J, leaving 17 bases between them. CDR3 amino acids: CASSTYRPEGGANVLTF. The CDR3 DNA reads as TGTGCCAGCAGCACTTACCGCCCGGAGGGTGGGGCCAACGTCCTGACTTTC.